This entry describes one TCR beta chain. Its target is not known. The CDR3 consists of 15 residues. Germline-derived CDR1 and CDR2 are SGHTA and FQGTGA. Trimming cost V 4 bases and J 6 bases; bases outside gene matches: 5. The data were taken from a study of OX40 agonist ivuxolimab in advanced cancers. Assay used: immunoSEQ multiplex PCR; TCRdb lists only in-frame clones, some missing. Among 80,000 to 130,000 clones, roughly nine tenths were seen once, and the ten largest hold roughly 0.3%. Regarding the study as a whole: Among the lowest levels of clonal expansion were found in partial responders at 0.1-3.0 mg/kg.

The source material was CD4+ or CD8+ T cells sorted from blood, sampled in a trial of the OX40 agonist ivuxolimab. This receptor was obtained from an adult with an advanced solid tumor such as melanoma, head and neck, liver or kidney cancer. The J gene is TRBJ2-1, the V gene TRBV7-3, with TRBD2 matching over 11 bases. CDR3 protein: CASSSRLAGFNEQFF. The CDR3 coding sequence is TGTGCCAGCAGCTCAAGACTAGCGGGGTTCAATGAGCAGTTCTTC. Complete variable domain (other parts from reference TRBV7-3 and TRBJ2-1): GAGVSQTPSNKVTEKGKYVELRCDPISGHTALYWYRQSLGQGPEFLIYFQGTGAADDSGLPNDRFFAVRPEGSVSTLKIQRTERGDSAVYLCASSSRLAGFNEQFFGPGTRLTVL.